The subject of this entry is one T cell receptor (beta chain). No antigen is known for it. Germline CDR1 SGDLS, CDR2 YYNGEE. Trimming cost V 0 bases and J 4 bases, with 13 bases left between them. The CDR3 is 16 amino acids. The sample comes from a study of response to subunit inactivated influenza vaccine. Study observations and caveats: The authors put forward the suggestion that each seasonal influenza vaccination may bring in only a limited number of new T cells.

TCRdb passed the RT-PCR reads through MiXCR, listing each CDR3 protein once. The sample contains fewer than 600,000 distinct CDR3 sequences, roughly 7.9% of which appear only once. The chain joins TRBV9 to TRBJ1-4; the D is unclear. The sequence was collected from a man aged 45 to 75 who received an inactivated influenza vaccine. Material: PBMCs from blood, obtained around 25 months after vaccination. CDR3 region: CASSVGQNSGNEKLFF. CDR3 sequence (DNA): TGTGCCAGCAGCGTAGGTCAGAACTCCGGTAATGAAAAACTGTTTTTT.